This T cell receptor beta chain was sequenced for a study of neoadjuvant anti-PD-1 for oral cavity cancer. The method was immunoSEQ multiplex PCR; TCRdb's version includes in-frame clones alone and lacks a portion of them. Seen here are over 5,500 clones, 50% to 70% observed once, and the top ten hold approximately 6%. The receptor was isolated from a person aged 35 to 85 with oral cavity squamous cell carcinoma. The sample here was tumor tissue, taken before nivolumab (anti-PD-1) treatment.

The CDR3 sequence is CASRTGTTTTNEKLFF. CDR3 nucleotide sequence: TGCGCCAGCAGGACCGGGACAACGACAACTAATGAAAAACTGTTTTTT. The chain combines TRBV10-2 with TRBJ1-4; D perhaps matches TRBD1 (6 bases). Trimming shortened V by 6 bases and J by 0 bases, and 14 bases separated the two germline ends. Germline values: CDR1 WSHSY, CDR2 SAAADI. The CDR3 is 16 residues long.